This T cell receptor beta chain was profiled in a study of cytomegalovirus exposure and HLA in healthy donors (TCRdb year 2017). At the level of the whole study: An earlier analysis of approximately 590 of the donors reported 250 to 350 Gb of sequence data and 120 million or so unique TCR beta sequences from some 180 million T cells. Approximately 300 gigabases of sequencing data and approximately 85 million unique TCR sequences were included in an early release covering several hundred HLA-typed donors. Of the approximately 370 genotyped donors, 65% to 90% were placed in the genetic ancestry cluster associated with self-reported Caucasian donors. The study aimed to test whether signatures of past pathogen exposure could be identified by cataloging public T cell receptors. Using immunosequencing, the study profiled T cell repertoires from fewer than 700 subjects and related those repertoires to cytomegalovirus serostatus. Along with the 666-subject first cohort, a separate validation cohort of around 120 different subjects was used. To predict cytomegalovirus infection status, the study combined high-throughput TCR immunosequencing, statistical association of individual TCRs with disease status, and machine learning. A later analysis re-examined previously published TCR beta repertoires from 610 or so donors and added high-resolution HLA genotyping to investigate patterns of TCR occurrence. Rather than drawing on any new phenotypic data, the later analysis identified candidate immune exposures from TCR beta sequences and the way those sequences occurred across donors. An earlier analysis of 500 to 650 of the donors applied high-throughput TCR beta sequencing to assess whether each TCR beta V gene segment acted as functional or pseudogenic. Donor age, sex, ethnicity and CMV serostatus were compiled alongside the repertoire data. Genome-wide SNP genotypes for about 60% of the 666 donors were used in a later genetic analysis, which treated that subset as a discovery cohort. Every discovery cohort repertoire had been produced on one sequencing platform. Both class I and class II loci were covered by HLA typing, at four-digit resolution. Typing coverage varied by locus: about 620-630 donors for A, B, C, DRB1 and DQB1; roughly 510 for DQA1; approximately 610 for DPA1; under 490 for DPB1. A handful of DR-DQ haplotypes were handled as single units for association and clustering because linkage in the cohort was strong. On average, around 230,000 unique TCR beta nucleotide sequences were sequenced per donor among about 400 genotyped donors of the cohort, with roughly 20% of those sequences being non-productive. What the work shows at the level of the full study, not this receptor alone: According to a later analysis, TCR association rates differed among HLA loci, with DRB1 alleles showing the most associated TCRs and HLA-C alleles showing the fewest. A later genetic analysis associated a missense DCLRE1C variant with V-gene and J-gene trimming of TCR beta chains, and an independent cohort replicated the association. CMV serostatus was the only immune exposure information available for the cohort. Some IMGT-functional V segments, including TRBV6-2 and TRBV6-3, could not be told apart with the 87-base-pair reads, so those segments were excluded. At a false discovery rate of 0.05, a later analysis linked around 17,000 TCR beta sequences to specific HLA alleles. When HLA alleles, especially DR and DQ, strongly co-occurred, TCR associations were difficult to assign to individual alleles. This cohort had only TCR beta chains sequenced, and the lack of alpha or paired-chain data limited which features could be detected. Several of the top co-occurrence clusters appeared to be linked to parvovirus B19, influenza, CMV and Epstein-Barr virus, according to a later analysis. Correlated functional status among segregating V segments might reflect linkage disequilibrium, but an unknown experimental factor could not be ruled out. The presence/absence analyses assumed that sequencing depth was roughly uniform across donors, and that assumption may not be true. It was suggested by the authors that the approach could potentially be generalized to other disease states and immunological phenotypes. Compared with equally common non-associated chains, HLA-associated TCR beta chains in a later analysis were more clonally expanded and had lower generation probabilities. A group of highly shared sequence variants was considered likely to be a technical artifact of the sequencing pipeline. An earlier analysis of roughly 570 of the donors showed that most TCR beta V segments appeared in productive rearrangements either about 90% or about 30% of the time, which broadly matched IMGT annotations. The study listed 150 to 200 TCR beta chains as associated with cytomegalovirus. Approximately 16 rarely observed V segments, including chromosome 9 orphons, were excluded from the earlier analysis of about 600 of the donors because counts were too low. Three of the identified cytomegalovirus-associated TCR beta chains were confirmed in vitro to be specific for cytomegalovirus antigens. A further reported finding was that TCR beta sequences accurately predicted the HLA-A and HLA-B alleles for most subjects in the first cohort. Because HLA typing was missing for some donors at each locus, association tests included only the typed subset. Most CMV-associated TCR beta chains appeared to be HLA-restricted in a later analysis, and the HLA associations seemed to be driven largely by CMV exposure. According to a later genetic analysis, donors in an Asian-associated ancestry cluster had fewer N-insertions in productive TCRs than the approximately 630-donor mean. Most TCR sequences were seen in very few donors, while some public TCRs were found in many individuals. In both the original and validation cohorts, the classifier was reported to diagnose cytomegalovirus status with high specificity and sensitivity.

A remark on this clone: Its binding antigen is unknown. No base-level quality is on record; no much larger clone is a single base apart.

The cohort comprised several hundred healthy bone marrow donors. Cohort members were all nominally healthy when sampled, although unrecorded immune exposures were likely present. The donor was CMV seronegative and belonged to the group of more than 300 seronegative cohort members. A peripheral blood sample was collected from each donor, and TCR beta sequencing was performed on peripheral blood mononuclear cells. The Qiagen DNeasy Blood Extraction Kit was used to extract genomic DNA from the blood cell samples. The CDR3 measures 15 amino acids from cysteine to phenylalanine. Only the CDR3 region is kept as DNA, spanning 45 bases read in frame from base 1. V and J lose 4 bases and 10 bases, and a span of 21 bases separates them. CDR1 and CDR2 are drawn from the germline V gene: MRHNA, SNTAGT. Library preparation was by the immunoSEQ multiplex PCR assay. For the multiplex PCR, a mixture combining 60 forward primers for TCR Vbeta segments and 13 reverse primers for TCR Jbeta segments was used. The CDR3 region of rearranged TCR beta genes was amplified from genomic DNA with a multiplex PCR assay. The Illumina HiSeq System was used to sequence the amplified TCR beta libraries as 87-base-pair reads. In the original analysis: Across the 500 to 750 repertoires, a later analysis counted approximately 83 million unique TCR beta chains, roughly 11 million of which were shared by at least two donors. To remove PCR and sequencing errors, raw reads were error-corrected and collapsed into unique sequences using a nearest-neighbor algorithm that merged closely related sequences. CDR3 sequences were aligned to IMGT reference sequences to assign V, D and J gene segments. For a sequence to be retained, a match of at least six nucleotides to both a V gene segment and a J gene segment was required. Rearrangements were called productive when the CDR3 lacked stop codons and stayed in frame with V and J; all others were non-productive. CDR3 was defined according to IMGT convention as the region running from the second conserved V-encoded cysteine to the conserved J-encoded phenylalanine. In an earlier analysis of around 640 of the donors, sequences lacking an unambiguous match to a single V gene segment were excluded. In an earlier analysis of some 590 of the donors, a V segment was called functional when productive rearrangements were above 56.7%, and segregating when the standard deviation between donors exceeded 5%. A statistical classification framework was built to diagnose cytomegalovirus status from the catalog of TCR beta chain sequences. A later analysis assigned V and J genes by comparing TCR nucleotide sequences with IMGT/GENE-DB human TR gene sequences. The TCRdist pipeline was used in a later analysis to assign CDR3 sequences and most-parsimonious VDJ recombination scenarios. In a later analysis, every TCR beta chain was defined by the combination of its CDR3 amino acid sequence and its V-gene family, and reads without a unique V-gene family were dropped. A later analysis removed roughly 590 highly shared, low-generation-probability nucleotide sequences to deal with suspected cross-contamination and a sequencing artifact. In a later analysis, a clonal expansion index was calculated for each public chain from normalized within-repertoire ranks of inferred template counts. In a later analysis, generation probabilities were computed with a VDJ recombination model fitted to out-of-frame rearrangements, and the resulting probabilities were checked against IGoR. A later analysis scored TCR-TCR, TCR-HLA and TCR-CMV co-occurrence with hypergeometric tests, applying a repertoire-size bias correction to TCR pairs. A later analysis estimated false discovery rates by permuting HLA or CMV assignments 20 times. In a later analysis, co-occurring TCRs were grouped with DBSCAN, and TCRdist sequence similarity was added when clustering was performed within HLA-allele-positive subsets. For co-occurrence clustering, repertoires with fewer than 30,000 or more than 120,000 public chains were excluded, along with five or six repertoires with anomalous nucleotide sharing. TCRdb's version of the immuneACCESS table is confined to in-frame rearrangements and falls short of the full clone set. An unresolved V gene accounts for under half of the shortfall where checked; the remainder is of unknown origin. V, J and clone size reflect that table, while D and trimming were determined from the DNA. The table for this sample lists 140,000 to 150,000 clones; about two thirds of them were counted only once. The ten largest clones take up approximately 2.1% of the sample.

The chain couples TRBV6-4 to TRBJ2-3, with a weak D call of TRBD1 (6 bases match). The source is a man between 40 and 49 years old in good health and CMV-seronegative. The specimen was PBMCs. The encoded CDR3 is CASSVQGNFGGAQYF. The DNA sequence is TGTGCCAGCAGTGTACAGGGCAATTTCGGAGGAGCGCAGTATTTT.